The entry below gives a single T cell receptor beta chain sequence along with its context. The data were obtained in a study of blood T cell repertoires in COVID-19. Libraries were prepared by immunoSEQ multiplex PCR; TCRdb keeps only in-frame clonotypes and omits some of them. The sample has under 300,000 clones, around 90% seen once. Trimming cost V 2 bases and J 0 bases, with 14 bases left between them. The germline V gene has CDR1 SGHTA and CDR2 FQGNSA. The length of the CDR3 is 17 residues. Sequencing input: peripheral blood. The J gene is TRBJ1-3, the V gene TRBV7-2; D is possibly TRBD1 (5 bases). This sequence originates from a woman aged 55-69 years with COVID-19, enrolled during active disease. As DNA, the CDR3 is TGTGCCAGCAGCTTAAGTACAGGTGCCTACTCTGGAAACACCATATATTTT. It yields the protein CASSLSTGAYSGNTIYF.